The next 20 T cell receptor beta chains were all read from a single sample in a study of blood T cells in healthy people across ages. Together with a sample-barcoded 5' primer, a J-beta primer mix was included in a second PCR lasting roughly 6 to 12 cycles. TCRdb used MiXCR to reprocess the 5' RACE reads, holding one entry per CDR3 protein. Of more than 1,400,000 distinct CDR3 sequences listed, 42% are singletons. Specimen: blood. The receptors stem from a woman aged 18-29 years in good health.

Concerning this clonotype: Lacking the conserved final phenylalanine or tryptophan, this CDR3 likely reflects a read error. V usage is TRBV7-9 and J usage is TRBJ2-1; TRBD2 aligns across 9 bases. In germline, CDR1 is SEHNR, CDR2 FQNEAQ (reference sequence). Trimming removed 1 base from V and 5 bases from J; junction bases left unmatched: 3. The CDR3 loop spans 15 amino acids. The CDR3 region is CASSLGSGRHNEQFL. DNA for the CDR3: TGTGCCAGCAGCTTAGGTAGCGGGAGACACAATGAGCAGTTCTTA.

The gene calls are TRBV5-1 and TRBJ2-1; 13 bases match TRBD2. V dropped 5 bases and J dropped 9; count of bases not matched to a gene: 11. Germline-derived CDR1 and CDR2 are SGHRS and YFSETQ. The CDR3 spans 16 residues. The CDR3, as DNA: TGCGCCAGCAGTCCCACCCCCACTAGCGGGAGGGCTGAGCAGTTCTTC. It is translated as CASSPTPTSGRAEQFF.

DNA of the CDR3: TGTGCCAGCAGTTTCTCGCCCCCCCGGGGGCACGAGCAGTACTTC. Translating gives CASSFSPPRGHEQYF. The genes are TRBV28 and TRBJ2-7; D is perhaps TRBD1 or TRBD2 (6 bases each). The germline V gene encodes CDR1 MDHEN and CDR2 SYDVKM. This CDR3 has 15 amino acids. V was trimmed by 3 bases and J by 5 bases, leaving 17 bases between them.

This chain connects TRBV5-1 to TRBJ2-7; weak D call: TRBD1 (6 bases). V lost 3 bases to trimming and J lost 2 bases, with 15 bases between them. The CDR3 runs 15 residues. From germline, CDR1 is SGHRS and CDR2 YFSETQ. The CDR3 loop reads CASSSQGYVTYEQYF. Here the CDR3 DNA reads TGCGCCAGCAGCTCACAGGGATATGTAACCTACGAGCAGTACTTC.

The V and J genes are TRBV6-2 or TRBV6-3 and TRBJ2-1; D is possibly TRBD1 or TRBD2 (5 bases each). CDR1 is MNHEY and CDR2 is SVGEGT in the germline V gene. The CDR3 has 16 residues. Between the trimmed V and J ends, which lost 0 bases and 10 bases, there was a span of 19 bases. The chain's CDR3 is CASSYSRGPLSGEQFF. CDR3 sequence (DNA): TGTGCCAGCAGTTACTCGAGGGGACCACTTTCAGGGGAGCAGTTCTTC.

V gene TRBV7-2 combines with J gene TRBJ2-5; D not certain. Looked up from germline, CDR1 is SGHTA and CDR2 is FQGNSA. The germline V and J ends were trimmed by 3 bases and 0 bases, with 5 bases remaining between them. The CDR3 is 13 amino acids. CDR3 sequence reads: CASSFVYQETQYF. The CDR3, as DNA: TGTGCCAGCAGCTTCGTTTACCAAGAGACCCAGTACTTC. The entire variable domain, with the rest obtained from reference TRBV7-2 and TRBJ2-5, is as follows: GAGVSQSPSNKVTEKGKDVELRCDPISGHTALYWYRQSLGQGLEFLIYFQGNSAPDKSGLPSDRFSAERTGGSVSTLTIQRTQQEDSAVYLCASSFVYQETQYFGPGTRLLVL.

Comment on this clonotype: Since the CDR3 does not end with the conserved phenylalanine or tryptophan, this likely comes from a read error. The genes are TRBV3-1 and TRBJ1-2; no clear D. CDR1 LGHDT and CDR2 YNNKEL come from the germline V gene (reference sequence). The CDR3 has 14 residues. The germline V and J ends were trimmed by 4 bases and 0 bases, with 9 bases remaining between them. The CDR3 sequence is CASSRNGANYGYTS. CDR3 sequence (DNA): TGTGCCAGCAGCCGCAATGGAGCTAACTATGGCTACACCTCC.

The chain joins TRBV6-5 to TRBJ1-2; D is undetermined. The ends were cut back, 6 bases at V and 6 bases at J, with 17 bases in the middle. The CDR3 is made up of 14 amino acids. The germline V gene encodes CDR1 MNHEY and CDR2 SVGAGI. The CDR3 sequence is CASRLWTGRDGYTF. The DNA for the CDR3 is TGTGCCAGCAGACTATGGACGGGGAGAGATGGCTACACCTTC.

The chain joins TRBV4-1 to TRBJ2-3, with 8 bases lining up with TRBD1. CDR1 is MGHRA and CDR2 is YSYEKL in the germline V gene. This CDR3 has 16 amino acids. V was pared by 0 bases and J by 1 base, with 3 bases of the junction left unmatched. CDR3 sequence (DNA): TGCGCCAGCAGCCAAGAGGGACAGGTTCGCACAGATACGCAGTATTTT. Amino acid sequence: CASSQEGQVRTDTQYF.

This sequence joins TRBV6-1 and TRBJ2-5; 12 bases are shared with TRBD1. Matching the DNA end better, TRBJ2-7 makes the J call doubtful. This CDR3 has 18 residues. Looked up from germline, CDR1 is MNHNS and CDR2 is SASEGT. CDR3 in amino acids: CASRTGQGARFGAYEQYF. Here the CDR3 DNA reads TGTGCCAGCAGGACGGGACAGGGGGCGCGGTTTGGGGCCTACGAGCAGTACTTC.

J is TRBJ2-1 and V is TRBV27, with 13 positions matching TRBD2. CDR3 length: 15 residues. The V gene end was trimmed by 8 bases and the J gene end by 6 bases; junction bases not matched to a gene: 7. Germline V gives CDR1 MNHEY, CDR2 SMNVEV (reference sequence). The CDR3 DNA is TGTGCCAGCCAGCCGGGACTAGCGGGGATCAATGAGCAGTTCTTC. Protein sequence: CASQPGLAGINEQFF.

Note on this clonotype: The conserved closing phenylalanine or tryptophan is absent in this CDR3, likely reflecting a read error. The rearrangement uses TRBV20-1 and TRBJ1-4; D possibly corresponds to TRBD1 (5 bases). CDR1 is DFQATT and CDR2 is SNEGSKA in the germline V gene (reference sequence). This CDR3 is built from 15 residues. V lost 5 bases, J lost 0 bases, and 13 bases lay in between. CDR3 region: CSAHFREPTNEKLFV. The CDR3 bases are TGCAGTGCTCACTTCAGGGAACCAACTAATGAAAAACTGTTTGTT.

The gene calls are TRBV5-1 and TRBJ1-1, with D perhaps TRBD1 (6 bases). Trimming pared 7 bases from V and 1 base from J, leaving 8 bases between. The CDR3 runs to 12 residues. Germline V gives CDR1 SGHRS, CDR2 YFSETQ. The DNA for the CDR3 is TGCGCCAGCGGACAGACGAACACTGAAGCTTTCTTT. Translation: CASGQTNTEAFF. Drawing the rest from reference TRBV5-1 and TRBJ1-1, the complete variable domain is KAGVTQTPRYLIKTRGQQVTLSCSPISGHRSVSWYQQTPGQGLQFLFEYFSETQRNKGNFPGRFSGRQFSNSRSEMNVSTLELGDSALYLCASGQTNTEAFFGQGTRLTVV.

In DNA form, the CDR3 reads TGTGCCAGCAGTTACTCGAATAGGAGGAGAAGAGGCTACACCTTC. Amino acid sequence: CASSYSNRRRRGYTF. The chain combines TRBV6-5 with TRBJ1-2, with D uncertain. Germline V gives CDR1 MNHEY, CDR2 SVGAGI. Trimming took 0 bases from V and 8 from J, leaving 16 bases between them. The CDR3 runs to 15 residues.

V and J are TRBV10-3 and TRBJ2-2, with 13 bases fitting TRBD2. The CDR3 is 16 amino acids. V was clipped by 10 bases and J by 5 bases; unmatched bases: 10. Germline V gene sequence: CDR1 ENHRY, CDR2 SYGVKD. In DNA, the CDR3 is TGTGCCACGAGGACTAGCGGGAGTGGTGGGACCGGGGAGCTGTTTTTT. This gives the protein CATRTSGSGGTGELFF.

The genes are TRBV7-9 and TRBJ1-1; 7 bases align to TRBD1. This CDR3 comprises 18 residues. After removal of 4 bases from V and 5 bases from J, the junction contained 19 bases not matched to a gene. Germline CDR1 reads SEHNR; CDR2 reads FQNEAQ (reference sequence). The CDR3 DNA follows: TGTGCCAGCAGCTCCGCGCGACCCGGAAACAGGGGTCCTACTGAAGCTTTCTTT. Its protein is CASSSARPGNRGPTEAFF.

This clonotype was seen more than once but under ten times. This chain uses TRBV9 with TRBJ1-2; TRBD1 might be the D (5 bases). The germline V gene has CDR1 SGDLS and CDR2 YYNGEE. The CDR3 covers 13 residues. The V and J ends lost 2 bases and 4 bases respectively, with 9 bases between them. DNA for the CDR3: TGTGCCAGCAGCGTGGAGGGGCCCTATGGCTACACCTTC. It specifies CASSVEGPYGYTF.

The chain has TRBV10-3 and TRBJ1-1, with D possibly being TRBD1 (5 bases). Germline CDR1 ENHRY, CDR2 SYGVKD. The CDR3 contains 13 residues. Trimming pared 0 bases from V and 4 bases from J, leaving 6 bases between. The CDR3 DNA sequence: TGTGCCATCAGTGAGTCCGACAGCACTGAAGCTTTCTTT. It encodes CAISESDSTEAFF.

This clonotype was observed a few times. The V gene is TRBV7-2, the J gene TRBJ1-1; D is perhaps TRBD1 (5 bases). This CDR3 has 14 residues. The V end was cut by 4 bases, the J end by 4 bases, with 13 bases between. Germline CDR1 and CDR2: SGHTA and FQGNSA. CDR3 sequence (DNA): TGTGCCAGCAGCTATACGACAGTTTTCACTGAAGCTTTCTTT. Translating it yields CASSYTTVFTEAFF. The whole variable domain, filled in from reference TRBV7-2 and TRBJ1-1, reads GAGVSQSPSNKVTEKGKDVELRCDPISGHTALYWYRQSLGQGLEFLIYFQGNSAPDKSGLPSDRFSAERTGGSVSTLTIQRTQQEDSAVYLCASSYTTVFTEAFFGQGTRLTVV.

The gene calls are TRBV5-1 and TRBJ2-7; D is possibly TRBD2 (7 bases). The closer fit of TRBJ2-4 to the DNA end suggests the J call may be wrong. Germline lookup yields CDR1 SGHRS and CDR2 YFSETQ. The CDR3 has 14 residues. CDR3 sequence (DNA): TGCGCCAGCAGCTTGGGGGGGGGCGAAAACATTCAGTACTTC. Protein: CASSLGGGENIQYF.